The next 17 T cell receptor beta chains were all read from a single sample in a study of blood T cells in healthy people across ages. PCR was performed a second time for about 7 to 11 cycles using a sample-barcoded 5' primer and a J-beta primer mix. TCRdb redid the calling of the 5' RACE reads with MiXCR, one entry per CDR3 protein. The data hold some 1.4 million distinct CDR3 sequences, with 42% observed a single time. Sequenced: blood. These receptors were obtained from a woman aged 18-30 years in good health.

The chain carries TRBV11-2 and TRBJ1-2; 9 positions match TRBD1. The trim removed 5 bases at V and 5 bases at J, leaving 9 bases unmatched. This CDR3 comprises 15 residues. The germline V gene has CDR1 SGHAT and CDR2 FQNNGV. The CDR3 here is CASSETGGGPYGYTF. The CDR3 nucleotides are TGTGCCAGCAGCGAAACAGGGGGCGGCCCGTATGGCTACACCTTC. Variable domain in full (rest from reference TRBV11-2 and TRBJ1-2): EAGVAQSPRYKIIEKRQSVAFWCNPISGHATLYWYQQILGQGPKLLIQFQNNGVVDDSQLPKDRFSAERLKGVDSTLKIQPAKLEDSAVYLCASSETGGGPYGYTFGSGTRLTVV.

The CDR3 coding sequence is TGTGCCAGCAGCCAAAGGTTGGGAAAGAGTCACCGCCACTCTGGGGCCAACGTCCTGACTTTC. Protein sequence: CASSQRLGKSHRHSGANVLTF. The chain uses TRBV3-1 and TRBJ2-6, with D unclear. Germline V gives CDR1 LGHDT, CDR2 YNNKEL (reference sequence). The V and J ends lost 2 bases and 0 bases respectively, with 23 bases between them. This CDR3 is 21 amino acids long.

This clonotype appeared a few times. This chain links TRBV24-1 with TRBJ2-5; possible D gene TRBD2, 7 bases. V lost 0 bases and J 2 bases, leaving 15 bases between the germline ends. Germline V gene sequence: CDR1 KGHDR, CDR2 SFDVKD. The CDR3 loop spans 17 amino acids. In nucleotides, the CDR3 is TGTGCCACCAGTGATTTGCCTAGGGGGGGTATACAAGAGACCCAGTACTTC. Translating it yields CATSDLPRGGIQETQYF.

This chain connects TRBV5-5 to TRBJ1-1; D ambiguous. Looked up from germline, CDR1 is SGHKS and CDR2 is YYEKEE (reference sequence). V lost 3 bases and J 0 bases, leaving 6 bases between the germline ends. The CDR3 is 13 amino acids. The CDR3 reads CASSWALNTEAFF. CDR3 sequence (DNA): TGTGCCAGCAGCTGGGCCTTGAACACTGAAGCTTTCTTT. Using reference TRBV5-5 and TRBJ1-1 for the parts outside the CDR3, the full variable domain is DAGVTQSPTHLIKTRGQQVTLRCSPISGHKSVSWYQQVLGQGPQFIFQYYEKEERGRGNFPDRFSARQFPNYSSELNVNALLLGDSALYLCASSWALNTEAFFGQGTRLTVV.

The chain recombines TRBV4-2 with TRBJ2-3; TRBD2 is a possible D gene (5 bases). This CDR3 comprises 17 residues. V lost 1 base, J lost 0 bases, and 14 bases lay in between. CDR1 and CDR2 from the germline V gene are LGHNA and YNFKEQ. The CDR3 bases are TGTGCCAGCAGCCAAGGGGGTGGGAGCGGAAGCACAGATACGCAGTATTTT. It yields the protein CASSQGGGSGSTDTQYF.

As to this clonotype: The junction does not match germline at one end; this may be a read error. This rearrangement joins TRBV6-5 to TRBJ2-3; 8 bases fit TRBD2. This CDR3 is built from 16 residues. Germline V lookup: CDR1 MNHEY, CDR2 SVGAGI. In nucleotides, the CDR3 is TGTGCCAGCAGCCAACTTAGCGGGACGATCACAGATGCGCAGTATTTT. Translated: CASSQLSGTITDAQYF.

CDR3 residues: CASSRMESPLHCEQYF. CDR3 bases: TGTGCCAGCAGCCGGATGGAGAGTCCCCTTCACTGCGAGCAGTACTTC. The chain joins TRBV7-8 to TRBJ2-7; D is uncertain. Germline V gene lookup returns CDR1 SGHVS and CDR2 FQNEAQ. The CDR3 loop spans 16 amino acids. Trimming cost V 5 bases and J 6 bases, with 23 bases left between them.

The chain recombines TRBV20-1 with TRBJ1-6; D unclear. Germline values: CDR1 DFQATT, CDR2 SNEGSKA (reference sequence). CDR3 size: 13 residues. Trimming pared 4 bases from V and 7 bases from J, leaving 11 bases between. DNA for the CDR3: TGCAGTGCTAAGTTTACAACGAATTCACCCCTCCACTTT. It translates to CSAKFTTNSPLHF.

This sequence joins TRBV3-1 and TRBJ2-3; 9 nucleotides line up with TRBD2. The CDR3 totals 16 residues. V lost 4 bases and J lost 5; bases outside the gene matches: 10. Germline V gives CDR1 LGHDT, CDR2 YNNKEL (reference sequence). The CDR3 DNA reads as TGTGCCAGCAGCCCCAATGTGGTAGCGGGGGAAGATACGCAGTATTTT. Amino acid sequence: CASSPNVVAGEDTQYF.

This clonotype was picked up many times. The gene calls are TRBV27 and TRBJ2-7, with 10 bases matching TRBD2. Germline V gene data show CDR1 as MNHEY and CDR2 as SMNVEV (reference sequence). J gave up 3 bases and V 4 bases, and 9 bases lay outside the gene matches. CDR3 length: 16 residues. CDR3 region: CASSSSGTSVFYEQYF. The CDR3 bases are TGTGCCAGCAGTTCCTCCGGGACTAGCGTTTTCTACGAGCAGTACTTC.

This clonotype was counted a few times. The DNA of the CDR3 is TGCGCCAGCAGCCCTACCGTCCCGGGACTAGCGGACAATGAGCAGTTCTTC. It is translated as CASSPTVPGLADNEQFF. The chain combines TRBV5-1 with TRBJ2-1; 11 positions agree with TRBD2. V shed 4 bases and J 5 bases; nucleotides not matched to a gene: 11. Germline CDR1 is SGHRS and CDR2 is YFSETQ. The CDR3 consists of 17 residues.

In its sample, this clonotype was seen a few times. The chain uses TRBV5-1 and TRBJ2-5, with D possibly being TRBD2 (6 bases). Germline V gene data show CDR1 as SGHRS and CDR2 as YFSETQ. V shed 1 base and J shed 3 bases, with 7 bases lying between them. CDR3 length: 13 amino acids. CDR3 sequence: CASSLIAEETQYF. CDR3 in DNA: TGCGCCAGCAGCTTGATAGCGGAAGAGACCCAGTACTTC.

The rearrangement joins TRBV9 to TRBJ1-1; D possibly corresponds to TRBD1 (6 bases). The CDR3 extends over 16 amino acids. V was cut by 3 bases and J by 7 bases, with 22 bases left in between. Per germline, CDR1 SGDLS and CDR2 YYNGEE. In DNA form, the CDR3 reads TGTGCCAGCAGCGGGCGGGGGGGGCCGCTATTAAGTGAAGCTTTCTTT. It translates to CASSGRGGPLLSEAFF.

This clonotype was found a few times. The chain joins TRBV27 to TRBJ2-5, with TRBD1 matching 10 bases. The length of the CDR3 is 14 residues. V lost 8 bases, J lost 7 bases, and 10 bases stayed unmatched. Germline V gives CDR1 MNHEY, CDR2 SMNVEV (reference sequence). In nucleotides, the CDR3 is TGTGCCAGCCAACCCGGGACAGGGGTAGGGACCCAGTACTTC. Translating gives CASQPGTGVGTQYF.

The chain joins TRBV9 to TRBJ2-7, with TRBD2 matching over 11 bases. This CDR3 is built from 15 residues. Trimming cost V 4 bases and J 5 bases; bases outside gene matches: 8. Germline CDR1 reads SGDLS; CDR2 reads YYNGEE. In DNA form, the CDR3 reads TGTGCCAGCAGCCGACTAGCGGGAAAAGGAAACGAGCAGTACTTC. It is translated as CASSRLAGKGNEQYF.

This chain uses TRBV7-9 with TRBJ2-3, with no clear D. CDR1 and CDR2 (germline): SEHNR, FQNEAQ (reference sequence). This CDR3 has 15 residues. V lost 5 bases and J lost 3, with 15 bases in between. The DNA of the CDR3 is TGTGCCAGCAGCCCCCAGGAGCGTTTAACAGATACGCAGTATTTT. This gives the protein CASSPQERLTDTQYF.

Only a few counts were recorded for this clonotype. The rearrangement uses TRBV6-1 and TRBJ1-1; D unclear. Germline CDR1 and CDR2: MNHNS and SASEGT. The ends were cut back, 8 bases at V and 6 bases at J, with 7 bases in the middle. The CDR3 consists of 10 residues. The CDR3, as DNA: TGTGCCAGCGGTCCCCCTGAAGCTTTCTTT. Translating it yields CASGPPEAFF.